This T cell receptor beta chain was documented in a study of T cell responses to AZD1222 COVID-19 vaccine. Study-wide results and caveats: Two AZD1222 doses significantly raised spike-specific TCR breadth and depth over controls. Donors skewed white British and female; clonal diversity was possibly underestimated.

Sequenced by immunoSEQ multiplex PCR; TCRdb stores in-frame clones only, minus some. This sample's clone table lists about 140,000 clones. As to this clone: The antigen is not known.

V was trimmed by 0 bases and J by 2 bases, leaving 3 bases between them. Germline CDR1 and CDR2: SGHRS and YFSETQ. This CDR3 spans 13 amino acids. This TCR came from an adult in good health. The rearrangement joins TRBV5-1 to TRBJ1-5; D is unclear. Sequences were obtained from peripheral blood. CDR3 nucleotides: TGCGCCAGCAGCTTGGTTGGCAATCAGCCCCAGCATTTT. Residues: CASSLVGNQPQHF.